This TCR beta chain was sequenced during a study of T cells in Graves' hyperthyroidism and ophthalmopathy (dated by TCRdb to the late 2010s). In terms of the full investigation: Peripheral blood was sampled at the time of initial diagnosis, prior to any treatment. TCR V-J signatures able to tell the groups apart were searched for in a discovery cohort of 100 patients, of whom approximately 40 had Graves' ophthalmopathy and 57 had stable Graves' hyperthyroidism. An independent validation cohort of fewer than 20 hyperthyroidism patients and approximately 15 patients who later progressed to ophthalmopathy tested prospective prediction of ophthalmopathy. The 75 to 100 discovery patients were randomly split 7:3 into training and test sets. Thyroid tissue and blood T-cell repertoires from roughly six Graves' hyperthyroidism patients were also compared in the study. After sampling, hyperthyroidism patients received methimazole starting at 30 mg daily, and ophthalmopathy patients received high-dose intravenous methylprednisolone. According to the paper, TCR Vbeta CDR3 sequencing was carried out on 120 to 150 peripheral blood samples, which came from fewer than 50 ophthalmopathy, roughly 75 hyperthyroidism and roughly 17 progressor patients.

TCR beta CDR3 regions were amplified from RNA transcripts. A first-round RT-PCR of the TCR CDR3 used the HTBI primer set with the Qiagen OneStep RT-PCR kit. Libraries were constructed in a second round of multiplex PCR, after which size selection and purification were carried out. The libraries were sequenced on an Illumina HiSeq2000 using paired-end 100 bp reads. Per the source publication's procedure: SOAPnuke was used to process the raw data, with reads discarded if the reads contained adapters or uncalled bases, had a mean Phred below 15, or lacked an exact constant-primer or identifier match. High-quality paired reads were merged with COPE v1.2.5, and unique nucleotide sequences were defined as clonotypes. Clonotypes were aligned to IMGT TRBV, TRBD and TRBJ reference segments using MiTCR v1.1. The analysis included only V-J combinations with a frequency above 0.0001, which together covered around 99% of the repertoires. The TCS score was defined as the ratio of F50 (clonal expansion) to E x V (chaos), calculated using BLOSUM62-based TCRdist between CDR3 peptides within each V-J. Welch's t-statistics and random forest reduced fewer than 600 V-J features to roughly 13, which were used in a naive Bayes classifier (R e1071). TCRdb ran its own pipeline on the public reads, namely fastp trimming at Q25 and MiXCR clone calling, and kept in-frame beta chains. Every entry covers one CDR3 protein and lists the most common genes and DNA from its rows. The V and J calls were not made by the authors but by TCRdb's processing. A total of about 290,000 distinct CDR3 sequences appear in this sample, roughly 19% of them only once. Clones ranked in the top ten supply under 45% of the sample.

The research as a whole found: In validation, the model predicted progression to ophthalmopathy with over 65% sensitivity and around 72% specificity, a median of approximately 6.5 months before onset. Most expanded thyroid clonotypes (frequency above 0.001) were also found in blood, which suggests that blood repertoires may mirror thyroid immune responses. Sample size was not statistically predetermined, and blinding of investigators to group allocation was not performed. A model built on a 13 V-J signature distinguished ophthalmopathy from stable hyperthyroidism, reaching roughly 88% sensitivity and around 81% specificity in cross-validation and 80%/75% in testing.

The germline V gene encodes CDR1 MNHEY and CDR2 SVGAGI. V is clipped by 1 base and J by 6 bases, and the sequence between their germline boundaries is 13 bases long. The CDR3, from cysteine to phenylalanine, totals 14 residues. The kept DNA is CDR3 alone, 42 bases in frame from the first base. In the case of this clonotype: Its antigen is still unknown. There are no base qualities to consult, and no much larger clone falls within one base.

Ophthalmopathy patients had moderately to severely active disease, with a Clinical Activity Score of 3 or more, a NOSPECS grade of 4 or more, and a disease duration of less than 3 months. Patients with uncontrolled infections, other autoimmune diseases, pregnancy or lactation were excluded. Clinical symptoms, serum thyroxine and TRAb, thyroid ultrasound, and orbital computed tomography formed the basis for the diagnoses. PBMCs were isolated from about 9.1 ml of fresh peripheral blood by Ficoll-Paque density gradient centrifugation. Total RNA was extracted using Trizol reagent, and RNA quality was assessed on an Agilent 2100 Bioanalyzer.

What was sequenced was blood. The sequence is built from TRBV6-5 and TRBJ2-7; perhaps TRBD1 is the D gene, with 6 bases matching. The receptor was isolated from a man aged 45-65 years with Graves' ophthalmopathy. The DNA reads as follows: TGTGCCAGCAGTTACTGGGAACAGGGTGCCGAGCAGTACTTC. This is translated as CASSYWEQGAEQYF.